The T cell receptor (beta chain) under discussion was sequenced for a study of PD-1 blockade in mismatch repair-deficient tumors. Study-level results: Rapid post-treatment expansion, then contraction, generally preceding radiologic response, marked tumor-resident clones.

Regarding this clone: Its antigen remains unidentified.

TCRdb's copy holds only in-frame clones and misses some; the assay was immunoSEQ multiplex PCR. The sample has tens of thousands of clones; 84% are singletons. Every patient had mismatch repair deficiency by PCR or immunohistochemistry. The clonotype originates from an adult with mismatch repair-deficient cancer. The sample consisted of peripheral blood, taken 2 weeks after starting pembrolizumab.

The CDR3 DNA is TGTGCCAGCAGTGGTAGCGTGCAAGAGACCCAGTACTTC. Protein product: CASSGSVQETQYF. The gene calls are TRBV2 and TRBJ2-5; possibly TRBD2 for D (5 bases). The CDR3 is made up of 13 amino acids. Germline V CDR1 and CDR2: SNHLY, FYNNEI. Trimming removed 4 bases from V and 2 bases from J, with 8 bases in between.